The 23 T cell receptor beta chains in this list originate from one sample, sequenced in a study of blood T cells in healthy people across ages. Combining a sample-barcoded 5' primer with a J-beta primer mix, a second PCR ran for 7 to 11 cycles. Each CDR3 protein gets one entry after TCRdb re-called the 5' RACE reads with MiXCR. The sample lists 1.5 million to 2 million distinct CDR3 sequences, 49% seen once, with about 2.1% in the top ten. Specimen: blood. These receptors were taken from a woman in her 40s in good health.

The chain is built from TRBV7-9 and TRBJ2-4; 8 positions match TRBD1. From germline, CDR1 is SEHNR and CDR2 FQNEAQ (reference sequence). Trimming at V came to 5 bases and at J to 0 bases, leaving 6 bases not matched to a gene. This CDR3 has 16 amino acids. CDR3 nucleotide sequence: TGTGCCAGCAGCCTTATGACAGGGGAAGCCAAAAACATTCAGTACTTC. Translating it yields CASSLMTGEAKNIQYF.

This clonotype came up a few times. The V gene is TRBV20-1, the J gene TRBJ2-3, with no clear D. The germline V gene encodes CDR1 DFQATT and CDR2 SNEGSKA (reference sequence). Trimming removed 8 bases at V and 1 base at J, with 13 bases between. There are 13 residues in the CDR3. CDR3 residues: CSKRKVGTDTQYF. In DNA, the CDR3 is TGCAGTAAGAGGAAAGTAGGCACAGATACGCAGTATTTT.

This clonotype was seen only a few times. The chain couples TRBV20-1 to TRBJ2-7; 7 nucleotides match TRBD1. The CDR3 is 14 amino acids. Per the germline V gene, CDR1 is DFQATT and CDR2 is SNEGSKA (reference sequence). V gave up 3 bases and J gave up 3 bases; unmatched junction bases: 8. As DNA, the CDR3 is TGCAGTGCTAGGCAGACAGGGAAAGGCTACGAGCAGTACTTC. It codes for CSARQTGKGYEQYF.

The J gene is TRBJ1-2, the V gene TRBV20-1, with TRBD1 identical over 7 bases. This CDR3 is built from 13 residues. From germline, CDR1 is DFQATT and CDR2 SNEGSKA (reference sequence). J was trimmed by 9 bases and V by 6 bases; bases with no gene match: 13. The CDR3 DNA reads TGCAGTGCCACAGGGGCCAGGGGCTTGAGCTACACCTTC. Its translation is CSATGARGLSYTF.

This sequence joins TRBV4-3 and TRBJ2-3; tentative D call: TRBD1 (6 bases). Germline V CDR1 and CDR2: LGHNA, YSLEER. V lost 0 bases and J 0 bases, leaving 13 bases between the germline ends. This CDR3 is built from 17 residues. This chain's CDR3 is CASSQERTVISTDTQYF. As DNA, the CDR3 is TGCGCCAGCAGCCAAGAAAGGACAGTTATAAGCACAGATACGCAGTATTTT.

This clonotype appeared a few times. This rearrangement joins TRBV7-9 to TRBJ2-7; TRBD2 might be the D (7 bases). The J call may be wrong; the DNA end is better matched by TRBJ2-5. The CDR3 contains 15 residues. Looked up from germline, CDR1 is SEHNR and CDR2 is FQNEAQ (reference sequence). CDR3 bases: TGTGCCAGCAGCTTGTACGGGGGGCGGCGAGAGACCCAGTACTTC. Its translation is CASSLYGGRRETQYF.

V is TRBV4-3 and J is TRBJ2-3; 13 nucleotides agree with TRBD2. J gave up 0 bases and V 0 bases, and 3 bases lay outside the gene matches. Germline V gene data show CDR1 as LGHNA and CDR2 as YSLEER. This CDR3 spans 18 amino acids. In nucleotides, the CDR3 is TGCGCCAGCAGCCAAGATGGGACTAGCGGGACTAGCACAGATACGCAGTATTTT. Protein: CASSQDGTSGTSTDTQYF.

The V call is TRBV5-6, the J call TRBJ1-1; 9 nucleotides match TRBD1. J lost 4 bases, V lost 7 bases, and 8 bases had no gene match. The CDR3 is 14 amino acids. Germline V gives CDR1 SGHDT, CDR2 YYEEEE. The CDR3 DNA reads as TGTGCCAGCGCTGCGACAGGGGGGACCACTGAAGCTTTCTTT. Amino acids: CASAATGGTTEAFF.

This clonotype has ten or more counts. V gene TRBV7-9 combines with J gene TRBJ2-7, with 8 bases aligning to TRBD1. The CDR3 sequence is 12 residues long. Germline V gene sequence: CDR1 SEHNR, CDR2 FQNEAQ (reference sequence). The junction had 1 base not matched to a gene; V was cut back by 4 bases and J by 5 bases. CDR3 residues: CASSSTGDEQYF. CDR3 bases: TGTGCCAGCAGCTCGACAGGGGACGAGCAGTACTTC.

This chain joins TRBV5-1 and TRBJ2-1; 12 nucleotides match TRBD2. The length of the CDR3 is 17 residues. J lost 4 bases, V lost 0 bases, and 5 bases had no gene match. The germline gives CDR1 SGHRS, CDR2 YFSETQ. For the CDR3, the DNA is TGCGCCAGCAGCTTGGCCATAACTAGCGGGGGGTACAATGAGCAGTTCTTC. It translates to CASSLAITSGGYNEQFF.

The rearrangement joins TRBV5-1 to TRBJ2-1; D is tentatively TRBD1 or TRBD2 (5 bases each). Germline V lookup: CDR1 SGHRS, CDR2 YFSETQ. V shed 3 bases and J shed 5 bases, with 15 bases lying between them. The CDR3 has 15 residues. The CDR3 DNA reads TGCGCCAGCAGCTGGGGACCCCCAGGCGACAATGAGCAGTTCTTC. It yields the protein CASSWGPPGDNEQFF.

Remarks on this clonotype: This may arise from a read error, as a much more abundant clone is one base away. Here the CDR3 DNA reads TGTGCCAGCAGCGTAGGGGGGAAGACTGAAGCTTTCTTT. Its protein product is CASSVGGKTEAFF. The chain links TRBV9 to TRBJ1-1, with D perhaps TRBD1 (5 bases). V shed 0 bases and J shed 5 bases, with 8 bases lying between them. The CDR3 sequence is 13 residues long. Germline V gene data show CDR1 as SGDLS and CDR2 as YYNGEE.

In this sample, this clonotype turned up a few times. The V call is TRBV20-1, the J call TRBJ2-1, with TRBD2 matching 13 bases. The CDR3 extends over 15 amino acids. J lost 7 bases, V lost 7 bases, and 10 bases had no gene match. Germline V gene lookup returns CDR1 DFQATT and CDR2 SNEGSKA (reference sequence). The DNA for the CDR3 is TGCAGTGTCCCGACTAGCGGGGGGCCCCAAAATGAGCAGTTCTTC. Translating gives CSVPTSGGPQNEQFF.

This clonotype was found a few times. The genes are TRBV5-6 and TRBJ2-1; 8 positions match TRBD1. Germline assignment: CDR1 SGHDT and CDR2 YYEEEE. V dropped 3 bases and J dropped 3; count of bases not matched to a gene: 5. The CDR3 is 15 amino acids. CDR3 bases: TGTGCCAGCAGCTCCCGGACAGGGATCTACAATGAGCAGTTCTTC. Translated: CASSSRTGIYNEQFF.

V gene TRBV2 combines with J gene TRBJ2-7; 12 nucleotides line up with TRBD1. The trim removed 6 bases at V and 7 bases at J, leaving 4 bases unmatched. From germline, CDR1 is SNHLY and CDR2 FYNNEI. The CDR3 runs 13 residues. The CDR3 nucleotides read TGTGCCAGCAGAAGGGACAGGGGGCGGGAGCAGTACTTC. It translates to CASRRDRGREQYF.

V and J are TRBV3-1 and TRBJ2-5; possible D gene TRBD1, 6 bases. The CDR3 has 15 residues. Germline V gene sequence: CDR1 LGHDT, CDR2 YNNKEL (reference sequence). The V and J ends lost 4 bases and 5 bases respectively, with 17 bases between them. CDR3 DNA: TGTGCCAGCAGCCCCGGGACATCCTGGGCGGAGACCCAGTACTTC. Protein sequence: CASSPGTSWAETQYF.

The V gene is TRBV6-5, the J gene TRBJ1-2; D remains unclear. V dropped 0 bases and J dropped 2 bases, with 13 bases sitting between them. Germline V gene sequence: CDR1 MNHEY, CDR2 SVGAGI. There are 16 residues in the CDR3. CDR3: CASSYSGGRGNYGYTF. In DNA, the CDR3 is TGTGCCAGCAGTTACTCGGGAGGCCGGGGAAACTATGGCTACACCTTC.

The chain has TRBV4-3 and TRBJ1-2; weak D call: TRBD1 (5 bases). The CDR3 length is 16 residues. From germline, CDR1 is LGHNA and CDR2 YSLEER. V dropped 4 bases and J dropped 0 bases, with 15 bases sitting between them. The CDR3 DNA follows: TGCGCCAGCAGCCGAGATGGGGCAGGCCCTAACTATGGCTACACCTTC. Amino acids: CASSRDGAGPNYGYTF.

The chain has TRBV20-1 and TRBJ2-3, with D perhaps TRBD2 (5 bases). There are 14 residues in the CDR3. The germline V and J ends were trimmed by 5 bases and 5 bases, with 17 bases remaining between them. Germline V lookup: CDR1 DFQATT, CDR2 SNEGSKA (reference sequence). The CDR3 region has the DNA TGCAGTGCTCACTTAGGACTTGTCCAAGATACGCAGTATTTT. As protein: CSAHLGLVQDTQYF.

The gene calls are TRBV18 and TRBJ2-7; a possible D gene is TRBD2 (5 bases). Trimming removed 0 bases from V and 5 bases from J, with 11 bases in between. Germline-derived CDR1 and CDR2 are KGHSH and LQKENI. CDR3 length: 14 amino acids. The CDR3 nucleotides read TGTGCCAGCTCACCACCCGGGGTAGGCGACGAGCAGTACTTC. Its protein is CASSPPGVGDEQYF. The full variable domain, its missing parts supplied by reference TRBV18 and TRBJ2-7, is NAGVMQNPRHLVRRRGQEARLRCSPMKGHSHVYWYRQLPEEGLKFMVYLQKENIIDESGMPKERFSAEFPKEGPSILRIQQVVRGDSAAYFCASSPPGVGDEQYFGPGTRLTVT.

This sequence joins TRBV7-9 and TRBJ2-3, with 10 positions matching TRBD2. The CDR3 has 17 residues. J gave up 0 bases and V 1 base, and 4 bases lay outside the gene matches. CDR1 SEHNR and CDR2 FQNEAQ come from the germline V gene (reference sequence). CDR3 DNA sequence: TGTGCCAGCAGCTTAGGGGCTAGCGGGAGTAGCACAGATACGCAGTATTTT. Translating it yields CASSLGASGSSTDTQYF.

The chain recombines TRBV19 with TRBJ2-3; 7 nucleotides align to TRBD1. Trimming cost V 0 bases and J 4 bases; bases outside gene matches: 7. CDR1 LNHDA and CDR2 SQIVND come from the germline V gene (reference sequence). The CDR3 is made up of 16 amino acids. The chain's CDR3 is CASSIEDRMFADTQYF. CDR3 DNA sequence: TGTGCCAGTAGTATAGAGGACAGGATGTTTGCAGATACGCAGTATTTT.

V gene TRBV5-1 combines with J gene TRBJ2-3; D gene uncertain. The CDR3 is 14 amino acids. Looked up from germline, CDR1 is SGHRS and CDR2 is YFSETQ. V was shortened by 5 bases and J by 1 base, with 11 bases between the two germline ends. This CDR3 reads CASSSNTRTDTQYF. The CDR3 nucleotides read TGCGCCAGCAGTAGCAACACCCGCACAGATACGCAGTATTTT.